Reported below is one TCR beta chain. The target antigen is unknown. This record comes from a study of T cells in localized non-small cell lung cancer. The study's findings and limits: Adjacent lung had a median around 60 of the 100 largest tumor clones. Increased T cell density in blood showed an association with longer overall survival.

Profiling relied on immunoSEQ multiplex PCR, and the TCRdb table lists in-frame clones only, not all of them. Of 30,000 to 35,000 clones in the sample, 88% were seen once. CDR1 is SEHNR and CDR2 is FQNEAQ in the germline V gene (reference sequence). The CDR3 consists of 14 residues. Trimming removed 3 bases from V and 2 bases from J, with 11 bases in between. This TCR was sampled from a woman aged 40-69 years with stage I lung adenocarcinoma. The sample was peripheral blood, taken before any cancer treatment. The chain is built from TRBV7-9 and TRBJ2-7, with D hard to call. CDR3 region: CASSLVSTPYEQYF. CDR3 bases: TGTGCCAGCAGCTTGGTAAGCACCCCCTACGAGCAGTACTTC.